Given below is one T cell receptor (beta chain) in context. Generated by immunoSEQ multiplex PCR, the TCRdb table keeps only in-frame clones and is missing some. The table shows 180,000 or so clones, with 88% occurring only once. The sample belongs to a study of T cell responses to AZD1222 COVID-19 vaccine. The CDR3 spans 15 residues. Trimming pared 0 bases from V and 4 bases from J, leaving 12 bases between. Germline CDR1 is LGHDT and CDR2 is YNNKEL (reference sequence). The chain employs TRBV3-1 (or the pseudogene TRBV3-2) and TRBJ1-2; no reliable D call. The specimen comprised peripheral blood, sampled 28 days after the second AZD1222 dose. This clonotype was obtained from an adult who received the AZD1222 COVID-19 vaccine. Here the CDR3 reads CASSQERSLGYGYTF. CDR3 bases: TGTGCCAGCAGCCAAGAGCGCTCCCTCGGCTATGGCTACACCTTC.